These 26 T cell receptor beta chains came from one sample sequenced in a study of T cells after yellow fever vaccination. Each CDR3 protein is one row after TCRdb ran MiXCR on the 5' RACE reads. The repertoire holds some 320,000 distinct CDR3 sequences, with under 9% as singletons. Sample: CD4+ T cells sorted from PBMCs, taken 5 days after the yellow fever booster vaccination. The receptors come from a man aged 18 to 35 who received the YFV17D yellow fever vaccine.

This clonotype was seen many times. CDR3 sequence: CASSLTDRAYEQYV. The CDR3 DNA reads TGTGCCAGCAGCCTCACGGACAGGGCGTACGAGCAGTACGTC. The rearrangement links TRBV7-8 to TRBJ2-7; 8 nucleotides line up with TRBD1. Looked up from germline, CDR1 is SGHVS and CDR2 is FQNEAQ. The V and J ends lost 5 bases and 4 bases, in that order; junction bases with no gene match: 7. CDR3 size: 14 residues.

This sequence joins TRBV5-1 and TRBJ2-1, with a possible D match to TRBD2 (5 bases). V was pared by 0 bases and J by 0 bases, with 10 bases between. This CDR3 comprises 16 residues. Germline V gene data show CDR1 as SGHRS and CDR2 as YFSETQ. The CDR3 here is CASSLASSSSYNEQFF. For the CDR3, the DNA is TGCGCCAGCAGCTTGGCTAGCTCAAGCTCCTACAATGAGCAGTTCTTC. The full variable domain, in which reference TRBV5-1 and TRBJ2-1 provide the parts outside the CDR3, is KAGVTQTPRYLIKTRGQQVTLSCSPISGHRSVSWYQQTPGQGLQFLFEYFSETQRNKGNFPGRFSGRQFSNSRSEMNVSTLELGDSALYLCASSLASSSSYNEQFFGPGTRLTVL.

This clonotype was detected a few times. The chain carries TRBV6-5 and TRBJ2-6; D remains unclear. CDR3 length: 20 residues. Trimming left V 8 bases short and J 0 bases short, with 26 bases between. CDR1 and CDR2 from the germline V gene are MNHEY and SVGAGI. As DNA, the CDR3 is TGTGCCAGCCGGTACCTCCCCCTACAACGACCGAGCTCTGGGGCCAACGTCCTGACTTTC. It encodes CASRYLPLQRPSSGANVLTF.

The chain has TRBV5-8 and TRBJ1-2; D unclear. The CDR3 spans 14 residues. The V end was cut by 3 bases, the J end by 7 bases, with 16 bases between. CDR1 SGHTS and CDR2 YDEGEE come from the germline V gene. CDR3 DNA sequence: TGTGCCAGCAGCTCCTACCCTGTGGCCAGTGGCTACACCTTC. Its protein product is CASSSYPVASGYTF. The complete variable domain, with remaining parts taken from reference TRBV5-8 and TRBJ1-2, reads EAGVTQSPTHLIKTRGQQATLRCSPISGHTSVYWYQQALGLGLQFLLWYDEGEERNRGNFPPRFSGRQFPNYSSELNVNALELEDSALYLCASSSYPVASGYTFGSGTRLTVV.

The chain combines TRBV20-1 with TRBJ1-4; D unresolved. CDR1 is DFQATT, CDR2 SNEGSKA, per germline (reference sequence). This CDR3 contains 12 residues. V shed 3 bases and J shed 5 bases, with 7 bases lying between them. The DNA of the CDR3 is TGCAGTGCTAGTTCGGAAAATGAAAAACTGTTTTTT. Its protein product is CSASSENEKLFF.

A few counts support this clonotype. This chain joins TRBV20-1 and TRBJ1-3; D is ambiguous. The ends were cut back, 6 bases at V and 0 bases at J, with 6 bases in the middle. Germline V gene lookup returns CDR1 DFQATT and CDR2 SNEGSKA (reference sequence). CDR3 length: 12 residues. DNA of the CDR3: TGCAGTGCCCAAACCTCTGGAAACACCATATATTTT. Protein sequence: CSAQTSGNTIYF.

J is TRBJ2-3 and V is TRBV12-3 or TRBV12-4; 7 bases agree with TRBD2. Trimming at V came to 5 bases and at J to 7 bases, leaving 15 bases not matched to a gene. CDR3 length equals 16 residues. The CDR3 here is CASSPPGLPTANTQYF. The CDR3 nucleotides are TGTGCCAGCAGTCCGCCGGGACTACCAACCGCTAATACGCAGTATTTT.

The chain combines TRBV20-1 with TRBJ1-1; no clear D gene. This CDR3 comprises 13 residues. V lost 0 bases to trimming and J lost 7 bases, with 12 bases between them. Germline loops: CDR1 DFQATT, CDR2 SNEGSKA (reference sequence). DNA for the CDR3: TGCAGTGCTAGAGAAGGTGGGCGGCTTGAAGCTTTCTTT. Residues: CSAREGGRLEAFF.

This clonotype has more than one count but fewer than ten. The chain is built from TRBV5-1 and TRBJ2-1; 7 nucleotides line up with TRBD2. CDR1 is SGHRS and CDR2 is YFSETQ in the germline V gene. V was pared by 3 bases and J by 14 bases, with 8 bases of the junction left unmatched. The CDR3 is 12 residues long. The CDR3 DNA sequence: TGCGCCAGCAGCTGGGGGAGGGACGATAAGTTCTTC. Its translation: CASSWGRDDKFF.

This chain uses TRBV6-5 with TRBJ1-4; D is undetermined. Trimming left V 8 bases short and J 10 bases short, with 11 bases between. The CDR3 runs to 11 residues. Germline-derived CDR1 and CDR2 are MNHEY and SVGAGI. The CDR3 is CASRNEGKLFF. CDR3 coding DNA: TGTGCCAGCCGAAACGAGGGAAAACTGTTTTTT.

This clonotype has at least ten counts. The chain recombines TRBV20-1 with TRBJ2-7, with 12 bases fitting TRBD2. This CDR3 comprises 14 residues. The junction had 6 bases not matched to a gene; V was cut back by 2 bases and J by 7 bases. CDR1 is DFQATT, CDR2 SNEGSKA, per germline (reference sequence). CDR3 in amino acids: CSARPSGGAREQYF. DNA of the CDR3: TGCAGTGCTAGACCTAGCGGGGGGGCAAGGGAGCAGTACTTC.

The chain carries TRBV5-1 and TRBJ2-1, with unresolved D. Germline V gene data show CDR1 as SGHRS and CDR2 as YFSETQ. The germline V and J ends were trimmed by 0 bases and 0 bases, with 7 bases remaining between them. The CDR3 covers 15 residues. CDR3 nucleotides: TGCGCCAGCAGCTTGGCCCGGAGCTCCTACAATGAGCAGTTCTTC. The encoded protein is CASSLARSSYNEQFF.

The sample holds many counts of this clonotype. The chain combines TRBV12-3 or TRBV12-4 with TRBJ1-1; D is perhaps TRBD1 (5 bases). Trimming took 5 bases from V and 9 from J, leaving 13 bases between them. This CDR3 spans 12 amino acids. CDR3 bases: TGTGCCAGCAGTCCTCAGGGCTTAAAAGCTTTCTTT. Its translation is CASSPQGLKAFF.

This clonotype was observed at least ten times. The rearrangement uses TRBV7-9 and TRBJ2-3; 11 bases line up with TRBD1. The CDR3 loop spans 14 amino acids. Germline CDR1 and CDR2: SEHNR and FQNEAQ (reference sequence). V shed 5 bases and J 5 bases; nucleotides not matched to a gene: 3. The CDR3 coding sequence is TGTGCCAGCAGCGGACAGGGGGCTGGAGATACGCAGTATTTT. This codes for CASSGQGAGDTQYF.

This clonotype was picked up one time. The chain links TRBV12-5 to TRBJ2-1, with D perhaps TRBD2 (5 bases). This CDR3 comprises 13 residues. Germline V lookup: CDR1 LGHNT, CDR2 FRNRAP. Trimming took 5 bases from V and 9 from J, leaving 14 bases between them. CDR3 sequence (DNA): TGTGCTAGTGGTCGCCTCGGGGAGTTTGAGCAGTTCTTC. Translated, it gives CASGRLGEFEQFF. Based on the CDR3 plus reference TRBV12-5 and TRBJ2-1, the full variable domain is DARVTQTPRHKVTEMGQEVTMRCQPILGHNTVFWYRQTMMQGLELLAYFRNRAPLDDSGMPKDRFSAEMPDATLATLKIQPSEPRDSAVYFCASGRLGEFEQFFGPGTRLTVL.

This clonotype was counted a few times. The rearrangement joins TRBV5-5 to TRBJ2-5; D ambiguous. The CDR3 contains 12 residues. Germline V gives CDR1 SGHKS, CDR2 YYEKEE (reference sequence). The V end was cut by 8 bases, the J end by 0 bases, with 8 bases between. The CDR3 DNA is TGTGCCAGTCCAGACTACCAAGAGACCCAGTACTTC. Translated: CASPDYQETQYF.

This clonotype was seen only a few times. The chain carries TRBV7-9 and TRBJ2-2, with 8 bases lining up with TRBD1. CDR1 SEHNR and CDR2 FQNEAQ come from the germline V gene (reference sequence). J lost 3 bases, V lost 3 bases, and 3 bases had no gene match. The CDR3 has 15 residues. The CDR3 reads CASSFPTGDTGELFF. Written as DNA, the CDR3 is TGTGCCAGCAGCTTTCCGACAGGGGACACCGGGGAGCTGTTTTTT.

This clonotype was seen a few times. The chain couples TRBV4-3 to TRBJ2-3, with D tentatively TRBD2 (6 bases). Trimming pared 1 base from V and 0 bases from J, leaving 11 bases between. Per the germline V gene, CDR1 is LGHNA and CDR2 is YSLEER. The CDR3 covers 16 residues. Here the CDR3 reads CASSQGRSGSTDTQYF. The CDR3 DNA reads as TGCGCCAGCAGCCAAGGTCGGAGCGGGAGCACAGATACGCAGTATTTT.

The chain has TRBV7-2 and TRBJ1-2; possibly TRBD1 for D (6 bases). There are 13 residues in the CDR3. Germline CDR1 and CDR2: SGHTA and FQGNSA. Between the trimmed V and J ends, which lost 5 bases and 7 bases, there was a span of 14 bases. This CDR3 reads CASSPRGYSGYTF. CDR3 sequence (DNA): TGTGCCAGCAGCCCAAGGGGGTATAGTGGCTACACCTTC.

This clonotype was counted only a few times. The chain couples TRBV6-5 to TRBJ1-6; possibly TRBD1 for D (6 bases). With 7 bases removed from V and 6 bases from J, the gap between germline ends came to 10 bases. Germline V gene lookup returns CDR1 MNHEY and CDR2 SVGAGI. There are 13 residues in the CDR3. Here the CDR3 DNA reads TGTGCCAGCAAGGACAGCGCTAATTCACCCCTCCACTTT. The encoded protein is CASKDSANSPLHF.

In its sample, this clonotype was seen a few times. The chain is built from TRBV5-1 and TRBJ1-6; D unclear. Trimming shortened V by 4 bases and J by 7 bases, and 15 bases separated the two germline ends. The germline V gene encodes CDR1 SGHRS and CDR2 YFSETQ. CDR3 length: 15 amino acids. The CDR3 region is CASSLEWGFNSPLHF. The CDR3 region has the DNA TGCGCCAGCAGCCTCGAATGGGGATTCAATTCACCCCTCCACTTT.

The V and J genes are TRBV4-1 and TRBJ2-7; 11 positions agree with TRBD1. CDR3 length: 15 residues. Per germline, CDR1 MGHRA and CDR2 YSYEKL. V trimming: 6 bases; J trimming: 10 bases; junction bases outside the gene matches: 14. The CDR3 loop reads CASSPLWGDRGIQYF. In DNA form, the CDR3 reads TGCGCCAGCAGTCCCCTCTGGGGGGACAGGGGGATACAGTACTTC.

This clonotype came up a few times. CDR3 coding DNA: TGCAGCGCCGACTCCGGGACATCCTACGAGCAGTACTTC. This sequence encodes CSADSGTSYEQYF. The rearrangement uses TRBV29-1 and TRBJ2-7; a possible D gene is TRBD1 (6 bases). This CDR3 is built from 13 residues. V gave up 7 bases and J gave up 1 base, with 14 bases separating them. Germline V gene sequence: CDR1 SQVTM, CDR2 ANQGSEA.

The chain carries TRBV20-1 and TRBJ1-4, with unresolved D. The CDR3 has 12 residues. V was clipped by 5 bases and J by 8 bases, with 12 bases between them. CDR1 DFQATT and CDR2 SNEGSKA come from the germline V gene (reference sequence). CDR3 in amino acids: CSAQVLGEKLFF. As DNA, the CDR3 is TGCAGTGCTCAGGTCCTTGGGGAAAAACTGTTTTTT.

This clonotype was found a few times. The chain recombines TRBV5-1 with TRBJ1-4, with D possibly TRBD1 on 6 matching bases. CDR1 SGHRS and CDR2 YFSETQ come from the germline V gene. There are 15 residues in the CDR3. V lost 4 bases to trimming and J lost 2 bases, with 12 bases between them. The CDR3 region has the DNA TGCGCCAGCAGCATCACAGGGCCCACTAATGAAAAACTGTTTTTT. Translation gives CASSITGPTNEKLFF.

This clonotype has only a few counts. The CDR3 loop is CASSFPRGGRELNYGYTF. CDR3 nucleotide sequence: TGTGCCAGCAGCTTTCCCCGGGGAGGCCGCGAACTAAACTATGGCTACACCTTC. The gene calls are TRBV7-2 and TRBJ1-2, with no clear D. Germline V gene lookup returns CDR1 SGHTA and CDR2 FQGNSA. The CDR3 is 18 amino acids. Trimming took off 3 bases at V and 2 bases at J, with 22 bases between the two ends.